These 9 T cell receptor beta chains were all obtained from the same sample, sequenced in a study of post-analysis software for immune sequencing data. Findings and caveats of the study: Patients had higher frequencies than controls of about five TRBV segments, including TRBV5-6, TRBV5-1 and TRBV20-1.

cDNA libraries of TCR beta carried unique molecular identifiers. TCRdb reprocessed the PCR reads with MiXCR, giving one entry per CDR3 protein. The sample records roughly 410,000 distinct CDR3 sequences, approximately 33% being singletons. These TCRs are of unknown antigen specificity. Sequencing was done on a sample of blood. These receptors were obtained from a girl between 10 and 17 years old with multiple sclerosis.

The gene calls are TRBV6-5 and TRBJ2-7; 12 bases align to TRBD2. Losses at the gene ends were 2 bases for V and 4 bases for J; bases not matched to a gene: 6. Germline V gene lookup returns CDR1 MNHEY and CDR2 SVGAGI. The CDR3 length is 16 residues. CDR3 residues: CASSYTSSGGVYEQYF. In DNA, the CDR3 is TGTGCCAGCAGTTACACCTCTAGCGGGGGGGTGTACGAGCAGTACTTC.

The chain employs TRBV20-1 and TRBJ2-4; a possible D gene is TRBD2 (5 bases). The CDR3 is 12 amino acids. Germline CDR1 is DFQATT and CDR2 is SNEGSKA (reference sequence). Here the CDR3 reads CSLDGGENIQYF. The DNA of the CDR3 is TGCAGCCTTGATGGAGGCGAAAACATTCAGTACTTC.

This clonotype was seen more than once but under ten times. V and J are TRBV7-9 and TRBJ1-1, with D unresolved. CDR1 is SEHNR, CDR2 FQNEAQ, per germline (reference sequence). This CDR3 spans 14 amino acids. The germline V and J ends were trimmed by 2 bases and 4 bases, with 11 bases remaining between them. The chain's CDR3 is CASSLRKEGTEAFF. The CDR3 bases are TGTGCCAGCAGCTTAAGGAAGGAGGGCACTGAAGCTTTCTTT.

The chain has TRBV7-9 and TRBJ2-7, with D unclear. The CDR3 is made up of 15 amino acids. Trimming removed 7 bases from V and 0 bases from J, with 16 bases in between. The germline V gene encodes CDR1 SEHNR and CDR2 FQNEAQ (reference sequence). CDR3 coding DNA: TGTGCCAGCAACTCACTCCCCTCTCCCTCCTACGAGCAGTACTTC. Amino acids: CASNSLPSPSYEQYF.

This clonotype was found a few times. This chain joins TRBV6-6 and TRBJ2-4, with TRBD2 matching 8 bases. The J call is uncertain, as TRBJ2-7 better fits the DNA end. There are 15 residues in the CDR3. CDR1 and CDR2 from the germline V gene are MNHNY and SVGAGI (reference sequence). CDR3 loop: CASSYSASGGDEQYF. The CDR3 region has the DNA TGTGCCAGCAGTTACTCGGCCAGCGGGGGCGACGAGCAGTACTTC.

This clonotype was observed a handful of times. The chain couples TRBV7-9 to TRBJ2-3; D not certain. The V end was cut by 2 bases, the J end by 0 bases, with 6 bases between. The CDR3 is made up of 14 amino acids. Germline V CDR1 and CDR2: SEHNR, FQNEAQ (reference sequence). In DNA, the CDR3 is TGTGCCAGCAGCTTAACCTACAGCACAGATACGCAGTATTTT. Amino acids: CASSLTYSTDTQYF.

V and J are TRBV7-9 and TRBJ2-7, with D perhaps assigned TRBD1 or TRBD2 (5 bases each). CDR3 length: 14 amino acids. Trimming pared 7 bases from V and 2 bases from J, leaving 15 bases between. The germline V gene encodes CDR1 SEHNR and CDR2 FQNEAQ (reference sequence). The CDR3 is CASTNGATPYEQYF. The CDR3 region has the DNA TGTGCCAGCACCAACGGGGCGACACCCTACGAGCAGTACTTC. Full variable domain (remainder filled in from reference TRBV7-9 and TRBJ2-7): DTGVSQNPRHKITKRGQNVTFRCDPISEHNRLYWYRQTLGQGPEFLTYFQNEAQLEKSRLLSDRFSAERPKGSFSTLEIQRTEQGDSAMYLCASTNGATPYEQYFGPGTRLTVT.

V and J are TRBV27 and TRBJ2-3, with D possibly being TRBD2 (6 bases). Trimming stripped 5 bases from V and 4 bases from J, with 22 bases between. The CDR3 length is 17 residues. Germline V gene data show CDR1 as MNHEY and CDR2 as SMNVEV (reference sequence). In DNA form, the CDR3 reads TGTGCCAGCAGTCCCGGCCCGTACGGGGGTGATGCAGATACGCAGTATTTT. Amino acids: CASSPGPYGGDADTQYF.

The chain has TRBV7-2 and TRBJ2-7; TRBD2 matches at 10 bases. The germline gives CDR1 SGHTA, CDR2 FQGNSA. The CDR3 runs to 16 residues. J gave up 3 bases and V 1 base, and 6 bases lay outside the gene matches. The CDR3 sequence is CASSLVRTSGYYEQYF. The DNA for the CDR3 is TGTGCCAGCAGCTTAGTAAGGACTAGCGGTTACTACGAGCAGTACTTC.